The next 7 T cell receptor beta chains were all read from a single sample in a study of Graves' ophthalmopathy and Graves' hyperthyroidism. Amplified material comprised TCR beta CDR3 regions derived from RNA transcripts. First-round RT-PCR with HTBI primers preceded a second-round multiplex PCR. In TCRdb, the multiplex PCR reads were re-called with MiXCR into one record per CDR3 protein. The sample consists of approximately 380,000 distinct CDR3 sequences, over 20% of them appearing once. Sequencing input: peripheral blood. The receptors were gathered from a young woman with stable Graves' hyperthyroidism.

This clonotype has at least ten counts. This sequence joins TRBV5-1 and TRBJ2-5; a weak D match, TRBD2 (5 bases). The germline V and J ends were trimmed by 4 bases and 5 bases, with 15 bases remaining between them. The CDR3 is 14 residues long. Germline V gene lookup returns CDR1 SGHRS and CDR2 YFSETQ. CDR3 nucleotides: TGCGCCAGCAGCGGACTTCCGATAGGGGAGACCCAGTACTTC. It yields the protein CASSGLPIGETQYF.

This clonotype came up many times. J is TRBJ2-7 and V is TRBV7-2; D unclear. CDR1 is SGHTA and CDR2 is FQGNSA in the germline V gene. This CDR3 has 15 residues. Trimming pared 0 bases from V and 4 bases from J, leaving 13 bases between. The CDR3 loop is CASSLAPGSSYEQYF. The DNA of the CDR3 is TGTGCCAGCAGCTTAGCCCCGGGTTCTAGTTACGAGCAGTACTTC.

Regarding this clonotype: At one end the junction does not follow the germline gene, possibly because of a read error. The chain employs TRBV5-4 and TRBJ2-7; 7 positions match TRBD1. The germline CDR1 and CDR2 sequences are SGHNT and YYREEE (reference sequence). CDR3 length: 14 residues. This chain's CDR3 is CASSRGTGEPEPYF. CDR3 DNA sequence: TGTGCCAGCAGCCGGGGAACAGGGGAACCCGAGCCGTACTTC.

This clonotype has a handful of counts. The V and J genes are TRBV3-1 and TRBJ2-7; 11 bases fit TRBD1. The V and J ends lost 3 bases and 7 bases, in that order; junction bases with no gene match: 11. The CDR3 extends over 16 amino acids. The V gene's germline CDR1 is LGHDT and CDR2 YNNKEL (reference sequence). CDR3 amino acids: CASSQTRDRGMGEQYF. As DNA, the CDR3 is TGTGCCAGCAGCCAGACCCGGGACAGGGGGATGGGAGAGCAGTACTTC.

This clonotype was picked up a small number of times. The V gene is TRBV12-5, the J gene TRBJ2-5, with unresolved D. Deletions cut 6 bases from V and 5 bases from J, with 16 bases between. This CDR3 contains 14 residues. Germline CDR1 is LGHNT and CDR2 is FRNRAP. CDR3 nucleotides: TGTGCTAGTGGCCTCGACCGACTCGGGGAGACCCAGTACTTC. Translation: CASGLDRLGETQYF. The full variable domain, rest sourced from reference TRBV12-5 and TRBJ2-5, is DARVTQTPRHKVTEMGQEVTMRCQPILGHNTVFWYRQTMMQGLELLAYFRNRAPLDDSGMPKDRFSAEMPDATLATLKIQPSEPRDSAVYFCASGLDRLGETQYFGPGTRLLVL.

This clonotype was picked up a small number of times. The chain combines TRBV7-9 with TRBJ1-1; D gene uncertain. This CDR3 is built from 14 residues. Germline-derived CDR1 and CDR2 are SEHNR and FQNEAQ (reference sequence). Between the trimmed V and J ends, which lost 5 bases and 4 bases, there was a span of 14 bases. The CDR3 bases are TGTGCCAGCAGCCTCCGGGGAGTTGGCACTGAAGCTTTCTTT. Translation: CASSLRGVGTEAFF.

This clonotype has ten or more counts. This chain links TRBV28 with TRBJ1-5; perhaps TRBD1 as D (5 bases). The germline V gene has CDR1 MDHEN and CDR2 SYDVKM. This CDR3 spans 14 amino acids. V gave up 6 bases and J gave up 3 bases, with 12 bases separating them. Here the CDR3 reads CASRRTGDNQPQHF. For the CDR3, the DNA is TGTGCCAGCAGACGCACAGGAGACAATCAGCCCCAGCATTTT.